A single sample is the source of the 2 T cell receptor beta chains below, sequenced in a study of blood T cells in healthy people across ages. Together with a sample-barcoded 5' primer, a J-beta primer mix was included in a second PCR lasting about 7 to 11 cycles. In TCRdb, the 5' RACE reads were re-called with MiXCR into one record per CDR3 protein. Among around 500,000 distinct CDR3 sequences listed, roughly a quarter were seen once. This same sample was also part of a study on T cells of mothers and their children.

The specimen sequenced was blood. The receptors originated from a boy aged 2 to 10 in good health.

This rearrangement joins TRBV6-1 to TRBJ2-3; either TRBD1 or TRBD2 may fit D (5 bases each). V was shortened by 6 bases and J by 5 bases, with 15 bases between the two germline ends. This CDR3 is 14 amino acids long. The germline V gene encodes CDR1 MNHNS and CDR2 SASEGT. CDR3 region: CASSYGTPGDTQYF. DNA of the CDR3: TGTGCCAGCAGCTACGGGACCCCGGGAGATACGCAGTATTTT.

The V call is TRBV5-5, the J call TRBJ1-2; no reliable D call. The CDR3 is 14 amino acids. CDR1 and CDR2 from the germline V gene are SGHKS and YYEKEE (reference sequence). Trimming cost V 0 bases and J 2 bases, with 8 bases left between them. CDR3 sequence reads: CASSLGSQNYGYTF. The CDR3 DNA reads as TGTGCCAGCAGCTTGGGGTCTCAGAACTATGGCTACACCTTC.